Presented here are 24 T cell receptor beta chains from one specimen sequenced in a study of blood T cells in healthy people across ages (dated by TCRdb to the mid-2010s). Library prep was done by 5' RACE. The reads were generated on an Illumina HiSeq 2500. A second PCR of roughly 6 to 12 cycles was run with a J-beta primer mix and a sample-barcoded 5' primer. TCRdb reran the public reads through fastp at Q25 and MiXCR, keeping productive beta chains. Each entry merges the rows of one CDR3 protein and shows their most common DNA and genes. The sample data list some 1.5 million distinct CDR3 sequences, and roughly two fifths of these were observed just once. The ten most abundant clones make up 4% of the sample. The sequenced sample consisted of blood. The receptors stem from a woman aged 18 to 35 in good health.

The chain combines TRBV7-2 with TRBJ2-1; D assignment may be TRBD1 or TRBD2 (5 bases each). The CDR3 spans 15 residues. Germline CDR1 is SGHTA and CDR2 is FQGNSA. Trimming took 5 bases from V and 9 from J, leaving 20 bases between them. The CDR3 region is CASSPFGRGQGEQFF. DNA of the CDR3: TGTGCCAGCAGCCCGTTCGGTCGGGGCCAGGGTGAGCAGTTCTTC.

The chain employs TRBV5-1 and TRBJ1-2; no reliable D call. The CDR3 runs to 14 residues. Germline V gene sequence: CDR1 SGHRS, CDR2 YFSETQ. The ends were cut back, 3 bases at V and 7 bases at J, with 16 bases in the middle. The chain's CDR3 is CASSSDRGSGGYTF. The CDR3 nucleotides are TGCGCCAGCAGCTCGGATCGAGGATCCGGTGGCTACACCTTC.

This clonotype has a handful of counts. A read error may produce the germline difference seen at one junction end. The chain couples TRBV20-1 to TRBJ2-3, with 7 bases identical to TRBD1. From germline, CDR1 is DFQATT and CDR2 SNEGSKA (reference sequence). This CDR3 comprises 16 residues. The CDR3 bases are TGCAGTACTAGAGATCGGCTACAGGGGAGCACAGATACGCAGTATTTT. It is translated as CSTRDRLQGSTDTQYF.

V gene TRBV9 combines with J gene TRBJ2-7, with 10 bases that match TRBD1. Per the germline V gene, CDR1 is SGDLS and CDR2 is YYNGEE. Trimming took 2 bases from V and 3 from J; bases not matched to a gene: 5. The CDR3 is 15 amino acids. The CDR3 loop is CASSVAGQGIYEQYF. DNA of the CDR3: TGTGCCAGCAGCGTTGCGGGACAGGGGATCTACGAGCAGTACTTC.

This clonotype was seen at least ten times. The chain joins TRBV9 to TRBJ1-1, with D unresolved. Deletions cut 0 bases from V and 2 bases from J, with 8 bases between. The CDR3 length is 14 residues. The germline gives CDR1 SGDLS, CDR2 YYNGEE. CDR3 DNA: TGTGCCAGCAGCGTAGCTACCGTTAACACTGAAGCTTTCTTT. Amino acid sequence: CASSVATVNTEAFF.

J is TRBJ2-1 and V is TRBV4-1, with D possibly TRBD2 on 6 matching bases. Trimming left V 4 bases short and J 9 bases short, with 25 bases between. Germline CDR1 reads MGHRA; CDR2 reads YSYEKL. This CDR3 region has 17 residues. CDR3 nucleotides: TGCGCCAGCAGCCGAAATCCCCGGGAGAGTATTGGGAGTGAGCAGTTCTTC. The encoded protein is CASSRNPRESIGSEQFF.

V is TRBV4-2 and J is TRBJ2-1; maybe TRBD2 (5 bases). V was trimmed by 0 bases and J by 7 bases, leaving 10 bases between them. The CDR3 runs to 14 residues. Germline V CDR1 and CDR2: LGHNA, YNFKEQ. The CDR3 DNA is TGTGCCAGCAGCCAAGAATCCACTAGGAATGAGCAGTTCTTC. Encoded protein: CASSQESTRNEQFF.

The chain's CDR3 is CSARDRKVDSSYNEQYF. In DNA form, the CDR3 reads TGCAGTGCTAGAGATAGGAAAGTGGATAGCTCCTACAATGAGCAGTACTTC. This chain links TRBV20-1 with TRBJ2-1, with D hard to call. The last part of the DNA fits TRBJ2-7 better; the J call may be wrong. The CDR3 covers 17 residues. CDR1 and CDR2 (germline): DFQATT, SNEGSKA (reference sequence).

This clonotype has just a few counts. The chain recombines TRBV27 with TRBJ1-2; D unresolved. CDR3 size: 15 residues. Germline lookup yields CDR1 MNHEY and CDR2 SMNVEV (reference sequence). The germline V and J ends were trimmed by 0 bases and 4 bases, with 12 bases remaining between them. The DNA for the CDR3 is TGTGCCAGCAGTTTATCGCCATCGGGGAGCTATGGCTACACCTTC. Translation: CASSLSPSGSYGYTF.

CDR3 region: CASSPPGRLTEAFF. In nucleotides, the CDR3 is TGTGCCAGCAGCCCCCCCGGGAGGCTCACTGAAGCTTTCTTT. The genes are TRBV7-6 and TRBJ1-1, with D unresolved. Trimming pared 5 bases from V and 4 bases from J, leaving 14 bases between. CDR1 and CDR2 (germline): SGHVS, FNYEAQ. There are 14 residues in the CDR3. The full variable domain, with the rest looked up from reference TRBV7-6 and TRBJ1-1, is GAGVSQSPRYKVTKRGQDVALRCDPISGHVSLYWYRQALGQGPEFLTYFNYEAQQDKSGLPNDRFSAERPEGSISTLTIQRTEQRDSAMYRCASSPPGRLTEAFFGQGTRLTVV.

The CDR3 nucleotides are TGTGCCAGCAGTGAACCATATAGGAACGAGCAGTACTTC. Its translation is CASSEPYRNEQYF. The V call is TRBV25-1, the J call TRBJ2-7; D not certain. V was pared by 2 bases and J by 5 bases, with 10 bases between. Germline V gene data show CDR1 as MGHDK and CDR2 as SYGVNS. The CDR3 runs 13 residues.

J is TRBJ2-1 and V is TRBV9; 9 bases are a match to TRBD2. This CDR3 comprises 13 residues. V was clipped by 6 bases and J by 5 bases; unmatched bases: 3. CDR1 and CDR2 (germline): SGDLS, YYNGEE. The CDR3 loop is CASTGLANNEQFF. For the CDR3, the DNA is TGTGCCAGCACAGGACTAGCGAACAATGAGCAGTTCTTC.

The V call is TRBV2, the J call TRBJ1-1; 7 bases match TRBD1. Germline assignment: CDR1 SNHLY and CDR2 FYNNEI. The CDR3 is 13 residues long. Unmatched junction bases numbered 7, after V lost 4 bases and J lost 8 bases. The CDR3 sequence: CASSADREGEAFF. The CDR3 nucleotides read TGTGCCAGCAGTGCCGACAGGGAAGGAGAAGCTTTCTTT.

This chain uses TRBV18 with TRBJ2-1; 8 bases are a match to TRBD2. Germline V gene data show CDR1 as KGHSH and CDR2 as LQKENI. The CDR3 has 16 residues. Germline trimming cut 0 bases from V and 7 bases from J; bases unmatched to any gene: 8. The CDR3 protein is CASSPPFSGSGNEQFF. Written as DNA, the CDR3 is TGTGCCAGCTCACCACCGTTCAGCGGGAGTGGGAATGAGCAGTTCTTC.

There are a few counts of this clonotype. This chain connects TRBV12-3 or TRBV12-4 to TRBJ2-3; D gene ambiguous. This CDR3 is built from 14 residues. Trimming shortened V by 1 base and J by 2 bases, and 7 bases separated the two germline ends. DNA for the CDR3: TGTGCCAGCAGTTTAGGCAGTACCACAGATACGCAGTATTTT. Encoded protein: CASSLGSTTDTQYF.

The chain recombines TRBV20-1 with TRBJ2-7, with 9 positions matching TRBD1. The germline V gene encodes CDR1 DFQATT and CDR2 SNEGSKA (reference sequence). CDR3 length: 14 amino acids. V gave up 6 bases and J gave up 1 base; unmatched junction bases: 7. CDR3 sequence reads: CSAKGTGYSYEQYF. The CDR3 region has the DNA TGCAGTGCCAAAGGGACAGGGTATTCCTACGAGCAGTACTTC.

V is TRBV6-6 and J is TRBJ2-7; D gene unclear. The CDR3 is 16 residues long. V was pared by 5 bases and J by 0 bases, with 17 bases between. Germline V lookup: CDR1 MNHNY, CDR2 SVGAGI (reference sequence). The CDR3: CASSTRLSMPSYEQYF. The CDR3 region has the DNA TGTGCCAGCAGTACCAGACTGAGTATGCCCTCCTACGAGCAGTACTTC.

This clonotype was found a few times. This chain links TRBV27 with TRBJ2-7, with 10 positions matching TRBD2. The CDR3 consists of 14 residues. V shed 5 bases and J 6 bases; nucleotides not matched to a gene: 7. Germline V gene sequence: CDR1 MNHEY, CDR2 SMNVEV (reference sequence). CDR3 sequence (DNA): TGTGCCAGCAGTACGCTAGCGGGAGATGGCGAGCAGTACTTC. Residues: CASSTLAGDGEQYF.

This clonotype was seen ten or more times. The rearrangement links TRBV10-3 to TRBJ2-7; D may be TRBD1 (6 bases). This CDR3 spans 13 amino acids. V lost 6 bases and J lost 5, with 14 bases in between. Germline CDR1 is ENHRY and CDR2 is SYGVKD. CDR3 nucleotide sequence: TGTGCCATCAGCCAAAACAGGGTCCACGAGCAGTACTTC. It is translated as CAISQNRVHEQYF.

V usage is TRBV2 and J usage is TRBJ2-4, with no clear D. Trimming took 2 bases from V and 6 from J, leaving 11 bases between them. CDR1 is SNHLY, CDR2 FYNNEI, per germline. This CDR3 is 14 amino acids long. CDR3 DNA sequence: TGTGCCAGCAGTGAAAGAACGGTGGTAAACATTCAGTACTTC. It encodes CASSERTVVNIQYF.

This clonotype showed up just a few times. This chain connects TRBV7-9 to TRBJ2-3; 9 positions agree with TRBD2. The CDR3 extends over 15 amino acids. Germline V CDR1 and CDR2: SEHNR, FQNEAQ (reference sequence). V dropped 5 bases and J dropped 6; count of bases not matched to a gene: 9. CDR3 nucleotide sequence: TGTGCCAGCAGCCCTACTAGCGGGCTCCTGGATACGCAGTATTTT. This gives the protein CASSPTSGLLDTQYF.

This clonotype appeared a few times. This sequence joins TRBV20-1 and TRBJ1-1, with 7 bases identical to TRBD1. This CDR3 is 15 amino acids long. Germline CDR1 DFQATT, CDR2 SNEGSKA (reference sequence). J was trimmed by 2 bases and V by 3 bases; bases with no gene match: 9. CDR3 region: CSASQPGTVNTEAFF. The DNA of the CDR3 is TGCAGTGCTAGTCAACCCGGGACAGTCAACACTGAAGCTTTCTTT.

This clonotype was seen more than once but under ten times. The chain combines TRBV10-1 with TRBJ2-7; 10 bases are a match to TRBD1. This CDR3 has 13 residues. V was pared by 6 bases and J by 2 bases, with 1 base of the junction left unmatched. Germline V gives CDR1 WNHNN, CDR2 SYGVQD (reference sequence). CDR3: CASRTGGAYEQYF. DNA for the CDR3: TGCGCCAGCAGGACAGGGGGCGCCTACGAGCAGTACTTC.

J is TRBJ1-6 and V is TRBV7-8, with D uncertain. CDR1 and CDR2 from the germline V gene are SGHVS and FQNEAQ. Trimming cost V 1 base and J 3 bases, with 10 bases left between them. There are 16 residues in the CDR3. CDR3 residues: CASSLVAPVYNSPLHF. The CDR3 bases are TGTGCCAGCAGCTTAGTGGCGCCAGTCTATAATTCACCCCTCCACTTT.